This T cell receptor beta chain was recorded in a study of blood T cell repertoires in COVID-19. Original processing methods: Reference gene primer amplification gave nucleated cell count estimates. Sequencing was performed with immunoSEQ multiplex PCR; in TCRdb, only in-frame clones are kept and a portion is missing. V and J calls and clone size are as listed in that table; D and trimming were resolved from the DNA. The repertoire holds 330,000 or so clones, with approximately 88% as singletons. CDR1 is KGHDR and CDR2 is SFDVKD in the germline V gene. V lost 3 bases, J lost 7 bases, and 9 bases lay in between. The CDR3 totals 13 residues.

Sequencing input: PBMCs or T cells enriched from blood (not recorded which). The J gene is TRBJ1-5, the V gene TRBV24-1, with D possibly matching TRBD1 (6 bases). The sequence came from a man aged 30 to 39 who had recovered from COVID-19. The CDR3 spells CATSDAGQQPQHF. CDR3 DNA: TGTGCCACCAGTGATGCTGGACAGCAGCCCCAGCATTTT.